The next 13 T cell receptor beta chains were all read from a single sample in a study of T cells after posttransplantation cyclophosphamide. Clones were sequenced by immunoSEQ multiplex PCR, and TCRdb holds only the in-frame ones, with some missing. This sample has about 9,700 clones; more than 95% occur once, and the top ten carry 0.25%. Cells defined as naive were viable CD3+CD4+ or CD3+CD8+ and CCR7+CD45RA+CD45RO-CD95-CD27+CD28+. The sequenced material came from naive CD4+ T cells sorted from PBMCs. All receptors derive from a woman in her fifties or sixties in good health, CMV-negative, and a related stem cell transplant donor.

This sequence joins TRBV6-1 and TRBJ2-1, with 7 bases that match TRBD1. Per germline, CDR1 MNHNS and CDR2 SASEGT. The CDR3 is 15 amino acids. Trimming took 4 bases from V and 7 from J; bases not matched to a gene: 10. The CDR3 protein is CASSVRQGDPNEQFF. As DNA, the CDR3 is TGTGCCAGCAGTGTCCGTCAGGGGGACCCGAATGAGCAGTTCTTC.

The chain carries TRBV4-1 and TRBJ1-1; 8 nucleotides match TRBD1. Germline loops: CDR1 MGHRA, CDR2 YSYEKL. J gave up 1 base and V 1 base, and 8 bases lay outside the gene matches. The CDR3 contains 17 residues. The CDR3 is CASSQASGTGPNTEAFF. CDR3 bases: TGCGCCAGCAGCCAAGCCTCCGGGACAGGACCGAACACTGAAGCTTTCTTT.

The chain is built from TRBV19 and TRBJ1-1; TRBD1 might be the D (6 bases). Looked up from germline, CDR1 is LNHDA and CDR2 is SQIVND (reference sequence). This CDR3 spans 11 amino acids. V was cut by 6 bases and J by 10 bases, with 12 bases left in between. The CDR3 region is CASSLNRVAFF. The CDR3 nucleotides read TGTGCCAGTAGCCTAAACAGGGTAGCTTTCTTT.

The chain has TRBV5-6 and TRBJ1-1, with no clear D. The CDR3 has 15 amino acids. V was pared by 0 bases and J by 0 bases, with 9 bases between. Germline V gene sequence: CDR1 SGHDT, CDR2 YYEEEE. The CDR3 region is CASSLGAGLNTEAFF. Here the CDR3 DNA reads TGTGCCAGCAGCTTGGGGGCAGGTCTGAACACTGAAGCTTTCTTT.

This sequence joins TRBV5-1 and TRBJ1-2; no clear D gene. Germline assignment: CDR1 SGHRS and CDR2 YFSETQ. CDR3 length equals 12 residues. The V gene lost 5 bases and the J gene lost 2 bases, with 7 bases spanning the gap. CDR3 coding DNA: TGCGCCAGCAGTTCATTGAACTATGGCTACACCTTC. It specifies CASSSLNYGYTF.

The gene calls are TRBV5-1 and TRBJ2-1, with 9 bases aligning to TRBD1. V shed 4 bases and J 9 bases; nucleotides not matched to a gene: 8. Germline CDR1 reads SGHRS; CDR2 reads YFSETQ. The CDR3 length is 14 residues. CDR3: CASSALDRGGEQFF. The CDR3 DNA is TGCGCCAGCAGCGCGCTCGACAGGGGGGGTGAGCAGTTCTTC.

The V and J genes are TRBV9 and TRBJ2-4, with 8 bases matching TRBD2. This CDR3 is built from 17 residues. Looked up from germline, CDR1 is SGDLS and CDR2 is YYNGEE. V was pared by 4 bases and J by 8 bases, with 17 bases of the junction left unmatched. The CDR3 spells CASSTGAGGVQKDIQYF. As DNA, the CDR3 is TGTGCCAGCAGCACGGGGGCGGGGGGTGTCCAAAAAGACATTCAGTACTTC. The complete variable domain, with remaining parts taken from reference TRBV9 and TRBJ2-4, reads DSGVTQTPKHLITATGQRVTLRCSPRSGDLSVYWYQQSLDQGLQFLIQYYNGEERAKGNILERFSAQQFPDLHSELNLSSLELGDSALYFCASSTGAGGVQKDIQYFGAGTRLSVL.

V gene TRBV7-2 combines with J gene TRBJ1-1, with D possibly TRBD1 on 6 matching bases. CDR3 length: 15 residues. The germline CDR1 and CDR2 sequences are SGHTA and FQGNSA. The V end lost 5 bases, the J end lost 1 base, and 14 bases lay between the germline ends. The CDR3, as DNA: TGTGCCAGCAGCCCCCGAGGGGGGGGGAACACTGAAGCTTTCTTT. Protein sequence: CASSPRGGGNTEAFF.

The CDR3: CASSSAAGGELFF. The DNA for the CDR3 is TGTGCCAGCAGCTCTGCGGCAGGGGGCGAACTGTTTTTT. This rearrangement joins TRBV6-5 to TRBJ1-4, with 8 bases that match TRBD1. The CDR3 sequence is 13 residues long. Germline values: CDR1 MNHEY, CDR2 SVGAGI. Trimming removed 6 bases from V and 12 bases from J; junction bases left unmatched: 9.

J is TRBJ1-1 and V is TRBV15; 8 nucleotides align to TRBD1. In germline, CDR1 is LNHNV, CDR2 YYDKDF (reference sequence). The ends lost 3 bases at V and 1 base at J; junction bases unmatched: 4. This CDR3 has 15 amino acids. The chain's CDR3 is CATSRGQATNTEAFF. Here the CDR3 DNA reads TGTGCCACCAGCAGGGGACAGGCGACGAACACTGAAGCTTTCTTT.

The chain recombines TRBV28 with TRBJ2-5; 9 bases are shared with TRBD1. This CDR3 has 14 residues. The ends lost 5 bases at V and 4 bases at J; junction bases unmatched: 5. Germline-derived CDR1 and CDR2 are MDHEN and SYDVKM. The CDR3 loop is CASSIPTGGETQYF. CDR3 sequence (DNA): TGTGCCAGCAGTATACCGACAGGGGGAGAGACCCAGTACTTC.

Comments on this clone: One junction end does not reproduce the germline sequence, and a read error may be involved. This chain uses TRBV6-5 with TRBJ1-4; 8 bases align to TRBD1. CDR3 length equals 14 residues. Germline V gives CDR1 MNHEY, CDR2 SVGAGI. CDR3 protein: CAISEGDRNEKLFF. The DNA of the CDR3 is TGTGCCATCAGTGAGGGGGACAGGAATGAAAAACTGTTTTTT.

The genes are TRBV7-2 and TRBJ2-5; D might be TRBD2 (5 bases). Germline CDR1 reads SGHTA; CDR2 reads FQGNSA. CDR3 length equals 14 residues. V lost 3 bases and J 1 base, leaving 9 bases between the germline ends. CDR3 loop: CASSFVSGQETQYF. DNA for the CDR3: TGTGCCAGCAGCTTCGTGAGCGGCCAAGAGACCCAGTACTTC.